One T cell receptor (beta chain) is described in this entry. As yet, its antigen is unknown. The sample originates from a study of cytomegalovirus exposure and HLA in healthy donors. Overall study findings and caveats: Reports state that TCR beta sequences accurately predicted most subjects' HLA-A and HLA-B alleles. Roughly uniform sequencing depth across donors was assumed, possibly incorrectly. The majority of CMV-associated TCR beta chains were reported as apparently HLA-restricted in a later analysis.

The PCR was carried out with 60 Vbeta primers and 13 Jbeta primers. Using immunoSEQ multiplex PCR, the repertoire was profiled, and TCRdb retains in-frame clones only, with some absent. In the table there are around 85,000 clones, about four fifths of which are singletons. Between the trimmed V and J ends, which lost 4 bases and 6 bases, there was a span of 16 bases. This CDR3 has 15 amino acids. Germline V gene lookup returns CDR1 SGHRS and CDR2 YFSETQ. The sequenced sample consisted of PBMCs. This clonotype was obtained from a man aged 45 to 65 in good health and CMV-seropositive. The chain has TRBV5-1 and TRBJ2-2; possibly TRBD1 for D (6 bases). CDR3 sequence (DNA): TGCGCCAGCAGCCAAACAGGGTTAACGGCCGGGGAGCTGTTTTTT. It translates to CASSQTGLTAGELFF.